Described below is a single TCR beta chain sequence and its context. The antigen is undetermined. CDR3 length: 14 residues. V was cut by 1 base and J by 3 bases, with 7 bases left in between. CDR1 MDHEN and CDR2 SYDVKM come from the germline V gene. The data originate from a study of cytomegalovirus exposure and HLA in healthy donors. Study-wide results and caveats: Cytomegalovirus-associated status was assigned to fewer than 200 TCR beta chains. The analysis excluded some indistinguishable V segments, including TRBV6-2 and TRBV6-3. A highly shared variant cluster was judged a likely technical artifact.

The PCR ran on 60 Vbeta and 13 Jbeta primers. Per the study methods: Among the unique TCR beta chains that a later analysis counted, about 86 million in all, 10 million to 11 million were shared. Some clones are missing from TCRdb's copy, which holds only in-frame ones; the method was immunoSEQ multiplex PCR. V and J calls and clone size are those listed in that table; D and trimming were worked out from the DNA. Of 120,000 to 150,000 clones listed, over 75% are singletons. The chain carries TRBV28 and TRBJ1-5; D not resolved. The material sequenced was PBMCs. This sequence was found in a young woman in good health and CMV-seronegative. CDR3 region: CASSLLQYNQPQHF. For the CDR3, the DNA is TGTGCCAGCAGTTTATTACAGTACAATCAGCCCCAGCATTTT.